This is a list of T cell receptor beta chains from one sample in a study of CD8 T cells in Susac syndrome. TCRdb ran MiXCR on the immunoSEQ multiplex PCR reads and lists one entry per CDR3 protein. This table has approximately 120,000 distinct CDR3 sequences, around 95% appearing once. Sequenced material: CD4+ T cells from PBMCs. All receptors come from a human donor in good health. The CDR3 runs from the conserved cysteine through the conserved F or W. Part of the rows lack a size; the others show once, few, many or a class for expanded clones.

once	TRBV6-5	TRBJ1-2	CASSLDPKRGGYTF
-	TRBV20-1	TRBJ1-2	CSARGGGQGNYGYTF
-	TRBV7-8	TRBJ1-1	CASSLGTLNTEAFF
-	TRBV30	TRBJ1-3	CACQISGNTIYF
-	TRBV20-1	TRBJ2-7	CSARDRFRDRVHEQYF
-	TRBV12-3/TRBV12-4	TRBJ1-1	CASSLSTEAFF
-	TRBV3-1	TRBJ2-2	CASSTRGATGELFF
-	TRBV30	TRBJ1-1	CAWRADKPNTEAFF
-	TRBV5-1	TRBJ1-3	CASTLDSISGNTIYF
-	TRBV9	TRBJ2-7	CASSFLPEVEREQYF
-	TRBV15	TRBJ2-3	CATSRRGADTQYF